Detailed here is one T cell receptor (beta chain). V gave up 3 bases and J gave up 7 bases; unmatched junction bases: 10. Germline V gives CDR1 MNHEY, CDR2 SVGEGT. The CDR3 totals 16 residues. The entry originates in a study of blood T cell repertoires in COVID-19. Authors' analysis steps: The assay estimated nucleated cells by amplifying reference gene primers. The protocol was immunoSEQ multiplex PCR, while the TCRdb copy is restricted to in-frame clones and leaves out a portion. That table is the source of V, J and clone size, and D and trimming were worked out from the DNA. The sample shows about 44,000 clones, roughly 90% of them seen only once.

The source is a woman aged 80 or older in a cohort sampled during active or convalescent COVID-19. Sequences were obtained from peripheral blood. J is TRBJ2-1 and V is TRBV6-2 or TRBV6-3; 9 bases fit TRBD2. The CDR3 nucleotides read TGTGCCAGCAGTTATGTCGGACTAGCGTATCCTAATGAGCAGTTCTTC. Amino acid sequence: CASSYVGLAYPNEQFF.